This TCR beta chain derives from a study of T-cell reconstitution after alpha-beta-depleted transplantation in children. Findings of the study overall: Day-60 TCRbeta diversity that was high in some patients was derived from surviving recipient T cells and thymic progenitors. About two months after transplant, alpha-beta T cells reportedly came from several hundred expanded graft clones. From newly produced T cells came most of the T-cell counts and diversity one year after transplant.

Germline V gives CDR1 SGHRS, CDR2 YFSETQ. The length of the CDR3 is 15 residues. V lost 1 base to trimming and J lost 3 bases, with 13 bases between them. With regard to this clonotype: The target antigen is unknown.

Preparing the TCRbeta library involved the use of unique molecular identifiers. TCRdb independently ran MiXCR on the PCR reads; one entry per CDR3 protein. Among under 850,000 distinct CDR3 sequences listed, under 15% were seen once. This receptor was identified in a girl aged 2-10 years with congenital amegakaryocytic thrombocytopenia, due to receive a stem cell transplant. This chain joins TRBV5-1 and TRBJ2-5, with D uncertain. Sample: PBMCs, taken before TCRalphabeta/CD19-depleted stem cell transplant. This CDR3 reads CASSLLRGTEETQYF. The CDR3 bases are TGCGCCAGCAGCTTGCTCCGCGGTACGGAAGAGACCCAGTACTTC.